These 21 T cell receptor beta chains were sequenced from one sample in a study of T cell therapy after organ transplantation (dated by TCRdb to about 2019). This specimen's time point label, per the study, means: before start of T cell therapy. Receptor amplification or capture employed the immunoSEQ multiplex PCR assay. The immuneACCESS repertoire file appears here via TCRdb, limited to in-frame rearrangements. These files lack a portion of the clones; in checked studies, under half of the deficit traces to unresolved V genes, and the cause of the others is not known. The sample contains 2,000 to 2,500 clones, around 70% of them found a single time. 29% of the sample belongs to the ten largest clones. These TCRs are of unknown antigen specificity. Material: CD8+ T cells from blood, obtained before autologous CMV-specific T cell therapy. The receptor source for this set is a human patient who had received a solid organ transplant and had CMV disease.

This clone was recorded only once. The chain links TRBV11-2 to TRBJ2-3; 10 bases map to TRBD2. V gave up 0 bases and J gave up 5 bases; unmatched junction bases: 8. Germline V gives CDR1 SGHAT, CDR2 FQNNGV. The CDR3 loop spans 17 amino acids. The CDR3 nucleotides are TGTGCCAGCAGCTTAGAGAGCGGGAGGGCATGGAGAGATACGCAGTATTTT. Encoded protein: CASSLESGRAWRDTQYF. Full variable domain (outside the CDR3, taken from reference TRBV11-2 and TRBJ2-3): EAGVAQSPRYKIIEKRQSVAFWCNPISGHATLYWYQQILGQGPKLLIQFQNNGVVDDSQLPKDRFSAERLKGVDSTLKIQPAKLEDSAVYLCASSLESGRAWRDTQYFGPGTRLTVL.

This clone was recorded once. V gene TRBV5-1 combines with J gene TRBJ2-1, with D maybe TRBD1 (6 bases). V was pared by 0 bases and J by 7 bases, with 14 bases between. CDR1 and CDR2 from the germline V gene are SGHRS and YFSETQ. The CDR3 is made up of 15 amino acids. CDR3 sequence: CASSLVASQGNEQFF. The CDR3 DNA sequence: TGCGCCAGCAGCTTGGTGGCGTCCCAGGGGAATGAGCAGTTCTTC.

The V gene is TRBV2, the J gene TRBJ2-7; D ambiguous. CDR3 length: 11 amino acids. Germline V gene sequence: CDR1 SNHLY, CDR2 FYNNEI. Trimming took 5 bases from V and 6 from J, leaving 8 bases between them. CDR3 sequence: CASSPGGEQYV. For the CDR3, the DNA is TGTGCCAGCAGTCCAGGCGGCGAGCAGTACGTC.

The DNA of the CDR3 is TGTGCCAGCAGCTTGGTTGGGACTAGCGGGACCCTCCTCTACGAGCAGTACTTC. It encodes CASSLVGTSGTLLYEQYF. This chain links TRBV5-6 with TRBJ2-7; TRBD2 agrees at 13 bases. The J segment lost 3 bases and the V segment lost 0 bases, leaving 9 bases of the junction unmatched. CDR1 and CDR2 from the germline V gene are SGHDT and YYEEEE. CDR3 size: 18 residues. Looking up the rest from reference TRBV5-6 and TRBJ2-7 gives the full variable domain: DAGVTQSPTHLIKTRGQQVTLRCSPKSGHDTVSWYQQALGQGPQFIFQYYEEEERQRGNFPDRFSGHQFPNYSSELNVNALLLGDSALYLCASSLVGTSGTLLYEQYFGPGTRLTVT.

The V gene is TRBV30, the J gene TRBJ2-3; possible D gene TRBD1, 6 bases. V gave up 5 bases and J gave up 0 bases, with 9 bases separating them. Germline V CDR1 and CDR2: GTSNPN, SVGIG (reference sequence). CDR3 length: 13 amino acids. CDR3 protein: CAWSTGSTDTQYF. DNA of the CDR3: TGTGCCTGGTCCACAGGGAGCACAGATACGCAGTATTTT. Full variable domain (rest looked up from reference TRBV30 and TRBJ2-3): SQTIHQWPATLVQPVGSPLSLECTVEGTSNPNLYWYRQAAGRGLQLLFYSVGIGQISSEVPQNLSASRPQDRQFILSSKKLLLSDSGFYLCAWSTGSTDTQYFGPGTRLTVL.

The rearrangement links TRBV19 to TRBJ2-2; D might be TRBD2 (5 bases). The V end lost 8 bases, the J end lost 4 bases, and 11 bases lay between the germline ends. The CDR3 is made up of 13 amino acids. CDR1 and CDR2 (germline): LNHDA, SQIVND (reference sequence). The CDR3 DNA reads TGTGCCAGTGGGTCCGGGGTCACCGGGGAGCTGTTTTTT. Amino acids: CASGSGVTGELFF.

This clone has just a few counts. As DNA, the CDR3 is TGTGCCAGCAGCTTATTTCTAGCGGGAGACACAGATACGCAGTATTTT. It yields the protein CASSLFLAGDTDTQYF. The J gene is TRBJ2-3, the V gene TRBV7-9; 10 bases align to TRBD2. The length of the CDR3 is 16 residues. V lost 2 bases and J lost 2; bases outside the gene matches: 4. CDR1 SEHNR and CDR2 FQNEAQ come from the germline V gene (reference sequence).

This chain uses TRBV4-2 with TRBJ2-2, with D perhaps matching TRBD1 (6 bases). The CDR3 has 18 amino acids. The V end was cut by 0 bases, the J end by 0 bases, with 14 bases between. Germline-derived CDR1 and CDR2 are LGHNA and YNFKEQ. CDR3 amino acids: CASSQDPRGDPNTGELFF. For the CDR3, the DNA is TGTGCCAGCAGCCAAGATCCCAGGGGAGACCCGAACACCGGGGAGCTGTTTTTT.

The V gene is TRBV19, the J gene TRBJ2-1; no reliable D call. Germline lookup yields CDR1 LNHDA and CDR2 SQIVND (reference sequence). V was clipped by 1 base and J by 6 bases, with 7 bases between them. This CDR3 region has 13 residues. Written as DNA, the CDR3 is TGTGCCAGTAGTATAGGGAAGACCAATGAGCAGTTCTTC. It codes for CASSIGKTNEQFF.

The chain links TRBV7-9 to TRBJ2-7; 7 bases are shared with TRBD1. Trimming cost V 6 bases and J 0 bases; bases outside gene matches: 11. The CDR3 consists of 16 residues. From germline, CDR1 is SEHNR and CDR2 FQNEAQ (reference sequence). CDR3 DNA sequence: TGTGCCAGCAGTCCCTCCCGAGACAGGGCCTCCTACGAGCAGTACTTC. Protein: CASSPSRDRASYEQYF.

This clone is a singleton in its sample. V usage is TRBV27 and J usage is TRBJ2-1; 11 nucleotides line up with TRBD1. The length of the CDR3 is 17 residues. CDR1 MNHEY and CDR2 SMNVEV come from the germline V gene (reference sequence). After removal of 6 bases from V and 2 bases from J, the junction contained 9 bases not matched to a gene. In nucleotides, the CDR3 is TGTGCCAGCAGCCGTCCCGGACAGGGGGCGACCTACAATGAGCAGTTCTTC. Translation gives CASSRPGQGATYNEQFF.

In this sample, this clone turned up a few times. The genes are TRBV27 and TRBJ2-6; the D is unclear. Trimming pared 4 bases from V and 0 bases from J, leaving 10 bases between. Germline CDR1 is MNHEY and CDR2 is SMNVEV (reference sequence). The CDR3 extends over 16 amino acids. The CDR3 here is CASSSLFFSGANVLTF. Written as DNA, the CDR3 is TGTGCCAGCAGTTCTCTTTTTTTCTCTGGGGCCAACGTCCTGACTTTC.

The rearrangement uses TRBV27 and TRBJ2-1, with TRBD2 matching over 9 bases. The junction had 5 bases not matched to a gene; V was cut back by 5 bases and J by 6 bases. CDR3 length: 14 amino acids. Germline assignment: CDR1 MNHEY and CDR2 SMNVEV (reference sequence). The CDR3 spells CASSRTSDFNEQFF. CDR3 DNA: TGTGCCAGCAGTAGGACTAGCGACTTCAATGAGCAGTTCTTC.

By its share, this clone is medium-sized. The chain employs TRBV18 and TRBJ1-1; D not certain. With 2 bases removed from V and 0 bases from J, the gap between germline ends came to 10 bases. CDR1 is KGHSH, CDR2 LQKENI, per germline. There are 15 residues in the CDR3. CDR3 in amino acids: CASSPDPRMNTEAFF. CDR3 bases: TGTGCCAGCTCACCAGACCCAAGGATGAACACTGAAGCTTTCTTT.

The V and J genes are TRBV6-6 and TRBJ2-1, with 15 nucleotides matching TRBD2. CDR3 length equals 15 residues. The J segment lost 9 bases and the V segment lost 9 bases, leaving 9 bases of the junction unmatched. Per the germline V gene, CDR1 is MNHNY and CDR2 is SVGAGI (reference sequence). This chain's CDR3 is CASLDPGLAGGEQFF. DNA of the CDR3: TGTGCCAGTTTAGACCCGGGACTAGCGGGAGGTGAGCAGTTCTTC.

The rearrangement uses TRBV5-4 and TRBJ2-7; no firm D call. V lost 2 bases, J lost 3 bases, and 3 bases lay in between. The CDR3 loop spans 11 amino acids. Germline CDR1 and CDR2: SGHNT and YYREEE (reference sequence). CDR3 in DNA: TGTGCCAGCAGCTTCGGCTACGAGCAGTACGTC. Its translation is CASSFGYEQYV.

The chain links TRBV4-1 to TRBJ1-6; no firm D call. Per germline, CDR1 MGHRA and CDR2 YSYEKL. CDR3 length equals 16 residues. V shed 0 bases and J shed 10 bases, with 16 bases lying between them. CDR3 residues: CASSQEEAALRSPLHF. DNA for the CDR3: TGCGCCAGCAGCCAAGAGGAGGCGGCCTTAAGGTCACCCCTCCACTTT.

With respect to this clone: An end of the junction does not agree with germline; a read error may underlie this. This chain uses TRBV5-1 with TRBJ2-3, with D possibly matching TRBD2 (5 bases). Germline V gene sequence: CDR1 SGHRS, CDR2 YFSETQ. The CDR3 contains 12 residues. As DNA, the CDR3 is TGTGCCAGCAGCTTTGGCGGGGATACGCAGTATTTT. Translation gives CASSFGGDTQYF.

The J gene is TRBJ2-5, the V gene TRBV6-1; 10 bases map to TRBD1. Trimming at V came to 8 bases and at J to 4 bases, leaving 10 bases not matched to a gene. Germline values: CDR1 MNHNS, CDR2 SASEGT. The CDR3 extends over 15 amino acids. CDR3 protein: CASDDRGQIRETQYF. The CDR3, as DNA: TGTGCCAGCGACGACAGGGGGCAGATTAGAGAGACCCAGTACTTC.

This chain links TRBV5-1 with TRBJ2-5; D not resolved. Germline values: CDR1 SGHRS, CDR2 YFSETQ. V lost 1 base and J lost 1, with 14 bases in between. This CDR3 has 16 amino acids. The CDR3 sequence: CASSLRNSRLQETQYF. The CDR3 DNA reads as TGCGCCAGCAGCTTGAGGAACAGCCGACTCCAAGAGACCCAGTACTTC.

The J gene is TRBJ2-7, the V gene TRBV7-2; D is uncertain. CDR1 and CDR2 (germline): SGHTA, FQGNSA. Trimming stripped 1 base from V and 0 bases from J, with 10 bases between. This CDR3 comprises 15 residues. The chain's CDR3 is CASSLEGSSSYEQYF. The CDR3 DNA is TGTGCCAGCAGCTTAGAGGGCAGTAGCTCCTACGAGCAGTACTTC. The full variable domain, in which reference TRBV7-2 and TRBJ2-7 provide the parts outside the CDR3, is GAGVSQSPSNKVTEKGKDVELRCDPISGHTALYWYRQSLGQGLEFLIYFQGNSAPDKSGLPSDRFSAERTGGSVSTLTIQRTQQEDSAVYLCASSLEGSSSYEQYFGPGTRLTVT.